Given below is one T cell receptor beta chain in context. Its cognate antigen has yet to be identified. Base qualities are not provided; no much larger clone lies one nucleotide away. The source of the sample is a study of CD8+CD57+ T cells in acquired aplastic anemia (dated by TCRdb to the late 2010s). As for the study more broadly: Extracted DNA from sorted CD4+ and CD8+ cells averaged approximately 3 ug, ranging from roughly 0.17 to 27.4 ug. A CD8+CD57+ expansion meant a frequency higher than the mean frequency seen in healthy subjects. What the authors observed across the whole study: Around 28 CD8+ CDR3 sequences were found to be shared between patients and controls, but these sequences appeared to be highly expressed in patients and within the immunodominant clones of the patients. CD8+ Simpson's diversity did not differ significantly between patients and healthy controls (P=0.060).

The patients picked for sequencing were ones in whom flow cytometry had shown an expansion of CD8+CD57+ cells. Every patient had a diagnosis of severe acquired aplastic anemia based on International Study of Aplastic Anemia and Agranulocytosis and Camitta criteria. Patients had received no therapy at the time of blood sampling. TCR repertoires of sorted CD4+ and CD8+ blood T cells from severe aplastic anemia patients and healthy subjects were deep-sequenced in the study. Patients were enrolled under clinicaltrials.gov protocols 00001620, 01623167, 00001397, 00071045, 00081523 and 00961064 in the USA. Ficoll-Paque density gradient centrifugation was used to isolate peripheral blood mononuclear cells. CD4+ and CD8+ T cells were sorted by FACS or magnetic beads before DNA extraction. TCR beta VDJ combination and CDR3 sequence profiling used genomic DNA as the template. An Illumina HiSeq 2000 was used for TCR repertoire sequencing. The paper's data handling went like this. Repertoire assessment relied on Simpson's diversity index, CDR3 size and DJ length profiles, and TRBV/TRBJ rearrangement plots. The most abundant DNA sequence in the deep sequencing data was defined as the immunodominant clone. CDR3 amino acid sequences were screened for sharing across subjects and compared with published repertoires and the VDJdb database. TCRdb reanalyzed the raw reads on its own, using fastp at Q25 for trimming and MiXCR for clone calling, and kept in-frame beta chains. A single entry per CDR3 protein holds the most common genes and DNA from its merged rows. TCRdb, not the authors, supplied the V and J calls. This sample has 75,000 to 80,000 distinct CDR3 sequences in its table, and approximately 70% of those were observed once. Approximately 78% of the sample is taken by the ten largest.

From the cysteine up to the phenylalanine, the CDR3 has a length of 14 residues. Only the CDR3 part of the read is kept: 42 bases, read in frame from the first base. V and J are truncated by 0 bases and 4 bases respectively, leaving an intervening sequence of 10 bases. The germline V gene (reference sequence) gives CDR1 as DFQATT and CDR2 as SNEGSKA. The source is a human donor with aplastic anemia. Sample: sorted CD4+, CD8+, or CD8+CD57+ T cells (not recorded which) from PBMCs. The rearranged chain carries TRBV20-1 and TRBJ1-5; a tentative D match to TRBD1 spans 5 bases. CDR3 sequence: CSARDTTENQPQHF. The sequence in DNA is TGCAGTGCTAGAGATACGACAGAGAATCAGCCCCAGCATTTT.